Below, one T cell receptor (beta chain) is given with its context. The sample belongs to a study of blood T cell repertoires in COVID-19. As for the study in general: T cells, B-cell-depleted T cells, or PBMCs supplied cDNA or gDNA.

The study drew participants aged about 18 to 89 years from about two dozen US areas. Germline values: CDR1 MDHEN, CDR2 SYDVKM. This CDR3 is 17 amino acids long. V shed 2 bases and J shed 2 bases, with 13 bases lying between them. Assay: immunoSEQ multiplex PCR; the TCRdb copy retains only in-frame clones and omits some. Here the sample spans about 190,000 clones, about 88% being singletons. Sequencing used PBMCs or T cells enriched from blood (not recorded which). The receptor was derived from a woman aged 40 to 50 in a cohort exposed to, infected with or recovered from COVID-19 (not recorded which). The V call is TRBV28, the J call TRBJ1-6, with D possibly TRBD1 on 6 matching bases. The chain's CDR3 is CASSLGQGSPYNSPLHF. The DNA of the CDR3 is TGTGCCAGCAGTTTAGGTCAGGGGAGTCCCTATAATTCACCCCTCCACTTT.